The 23 T cell receptor beta chains below all came from one sample that was sequenced in a study of CD8+CD57+ T cells in acquired aplastic anemia. Genomic DNA templated the TCR beta VDJ and CDR3 profiling. TCRdb ran MiXCR on the reads and lists one entry per CDR3 protein. The table records some 410,000 distinct CDR3 sequences, about 70% of them present only once. Sequencing was carried out using sorted CD4+, CD8+, or CD8+CD57+ T cells (not recorded which) from PBMCs. The receptors derive from a human donor in good health, serving as a control.

Comments on this clonotype: The conserved phenylalanine or tryptophan normally closing the CDR3 is absent here, so this likely arose from a read error. No DNA is shown, since the ends of the CDR3 on it are uncertain; the CDR3 is the one TCRdb lists. The chain is built from TRBV7-3 and TRBJ2-4; TRBD2 was called by the table and not checked on the DNA. Germline V gene sequence: CDR1 SGHTA, CDR2 FQGTGA. The CDR3 has 8 residues if both end residues are counted. CDR3 in amino acids: CASSFASG.

V is TRBV20-1 and J is TRBJ1-5; D call uncertain. Germline V lookup: CDR1 DFQATT, CDR2 SNEGSKA (reference sequence). Trimming took off 6 bases at V and 9 bases at J, with 18 bases between the two ends. The CDR3 is made up of 13 amino acids. The CDR3 loop is CSARRNPEGPQHF. The CDR3 bases are TGCAGTGCGAGAAGGAATCCGGAGGGGCCCCAGCATTTT.

This clonotype came up a few times. This chain links TRBV27 with TRBJ2-2; 8 bases align to TRBD1. This CDR3 region has 17 residues. In germline, CDR1 is MNHEY, CDR2 SMNVEV (reference sequence). V lost 4 bases to trimming and J lost 0 bases; unmatched junction nucleotides: 7. Here the CDR3 DNA reads TGTGCCAGCAGTTCCCGACAGGGGCGCTCGAACACCGGGGAGCTGTTTTTT. Protein product: CASSSRQGRSNTGELFF.

This clonotype was detected only once. The chain is built from TRBV20-1 and TRBJ1-6; D uncertain. This CDR3 is 12 amino acids long. V lost 0 bases to trimming and J lost 17 bases, with 14 bases between them. CDR1 is DFQATT and CDR2 is SNEGSKA in the germline V gene (reference sequence). The chain's CDR3 is CSARDQLVAVHF. The DNA of the CDR3 is TGCAGTGCTAGAGACCAGCTAGTGGCGGTCCACTTT.

The gene calls are TRBV19 and TRBJ1-5, with D uncertain. The CDR3 has 15 amino acids. Germline loops: CDR1 LNHDA, CDR2 SQIVND (reference sequence). V was trimmed by 3 bases and J by 2 bases, leaving 11 bases between them. The CDR3 here is CASSIGVWGNQPQHF. The CDR3 region has the DNA TGTGCCAGTAGTATCGGGGTTTGGGGCAATCAGCCCCAGCATTTT.

The J gene is TRBJ2-1, the V gene TRBV5-4; TRBD2 agrees at 7 bases. J lost 3 bases, V lost 3 bases, and 9 bases had no gene match. The V gene's germline CDR1 is SGHNT and CDR2 YYREEE (reference sequence). The CDR3 is made up of 16 amino acids. The chain's CDR3 is CASSSAWGGNYNEQFF. For the CDR3, the DNA is TGTGCCAGCAGCTCCGCTTGGGGGGGGAACTACAATGAGCAGTTCTTC.

J is TRBJ1-2 and V is TRBV7-9; TRBD1 agrees at 9 bases. Trimming removed 8 bases from V and 6 bases from J; junction bases left unmatched: 13. This CDR3 is built from 15 residues. Germline V lookup: CDR1 SEHNR, CDR2 FQNEAQ (reference sequence). The CDR3 region is CASGSVGQGTDGYTF. Written as DNA, the CDR3 is TGTGCCAGCGGCTCGGTCGGACAGGGGACCGATGGCTACACCTTC.

The chain uses TRBV4-1 and TRBJ1-6; TRBD1 aligns across 12 bases. The CDR3 consists of 16 residues. V lost 10 bases and J lost 8; bases outside the gene matches: 12. Germline lookup yields CDR1 MGHRA and CDR2 YSYEKL. The CDR3, as DNA: TGCGCCATCCTCTTGGGACAGGGGGCGGTTCATTCACCCCTCCACTTT. Its translation is CAILLGQGAVHSPLHF.

Many counts were recorded for this clonotype. This sequence joins TRBV25-1 and TRBJ1-2; 8 positions match TRBD1. This CDR3 comprises 14 residues. Germline trimming cut 5 bases from V and 6 bases from J; bases unmatched to any gene: 8. The germline V gene encodes CDR1 MGHDK and CDR2 SYGVNS. The CDR3 protein is CASSYLQGENGYTF. In DNA form, the CDR3 reads TGTGCCAGCAGTTACCTACAGGGGGAGAATGGCTACACCTTC.

Turning to this clonotype: Compared with germline, one end of the junction differs, possibly owing to a read error. The chain couples TRBV11-2 to TRBJ1-2; the D is unclear. CDR1 is SGHAT and CDR2 is FQNNGV in the germline V gene. CDR3 length: 13 residues. The CDR3 sequence is CASSLEGNSGYTF. CDR3 nucleotides: TGTGCCAGCAGCTTAGAAGGGAACTCTGGCTACACCTTC.

A note on this clonotype: One end of the junction is discordant with germline, which a read error may explain. The rearrangement uses TRBV7-3 and TRBJ1-1, with D possibly TRBD1 on 5 matching bases. The CDR3 extends over 12 amino acids. Germline assignment: CDR1 SGHTA and CDR2 FQGTGA. In DNA form, the CDR3 reads TGTGCCAGCAGCGCAGGGAGCACTGAAACTGAATTT. Translated: CASSAGSTETEF.

V is TRBV6-5 and J is TRBJ2-7; 8 positions match TRBD2. This CDR3 has 14 amino acids. Per germline, CDR1 MNHEY and CDR2 SVGAGI. Trimming took 6 bases from V and 7 from J; bases not matched to a gene: 11. For the CDR3, the DNA is TGTGCCAGCAGACTAGGAATAGCGGGGTTTGAGCAGTACTTC. It translates to CASRLGIAGFEQYF.

The chain couples TRBV7-9 to TRBJ2-7; 9 nucleotides align to TRBD1. J gave up 4 bases and V 5 bases, and 12 bases lay outside the gene matches. This CDR3 comprises 16 residues. Germline values: CDR1 SEHNR, CDR2 FQNEAQ (reference sequence). This chain's CDR3 is CASSPLRDRALYEQYF. The CDR3 DNA reads as TGTGCCAGCAGCCCCCTCCGGGACAGGGCTTTGTACGAGCAGTACTTC. Together with reference TRBV7-9 and TRBJ2-7, the CDR3 gives the full variable domain: DTGVSQNPRHKITKRGQNVTFRCDPISEHNRLYWYRQTLGQGPEFLTYFQNEAQLEKSRLLSDRFSAERPKGSFSTLEIQRTEQGDSAMYLCASSPLRDRALYEQYFGPGTRLTVT.

A word on this clonotype: This may be a read error, as it is one base from a much larger clone. The chain combines TRBV6-5 with TRBJ2-1, with 8 positions matching TRBD2. V lost 7 bases and J lost 3; bases outside the gene matches: 5. This CDR3 has 14 residues. Germline CDR1 is MNHEY and CDR2 is SVGAGI. The CDR3, as DNA: TGTGCCAGCACCCCTAGCGGGCTCTACAATGAGCAGTTCTTC. Translated, it gives CASTPSGLYNEQFF.

At least ten counts were recorded for this clonotype. Written as DNA, the CDR3 is TGCGCCAGCAGCCCAAGAGGAGCCGGACTAAGTTATGGCTACACCTTC. It yields the protein CASSPRGAGLSYGYTF. The chain joins TRBV4-1 to TRBJ1-2; D gene uncertain. The length of the CDR3 is 16 residues. The V end was cut by 4 bases, the J end by 5 bases, with 20 bases between. The germline V gene encodes CDR1 MGHRA and CDR2 YSYEKL.

In regard to this clonotype: No conserved phenylalanine or tryptophan ends this CDR3, so it is likely a read error. No DNA is shown, since the ends of the CDR3 on it are uncertain; the CDR3 is the one TCRdb lists. V usage is TRBV7-8 and J usage is TRBJ1-2. Counting both end residues, the CDR3 totals 13 amino acids. The V gene's germline CDR1 is SGHVS and CDR2 FQNEAQ. The CDR3 protein is CASSSGARRGWTN.

The chain uses TRBV9 and TRBJ1-1; D is unclear. V was trimmed by 4 bases and J by 12 bases, leaving 25 bases between them. The CDR3 has 15 residues. Germline CDR1 SGDLS, CDR2 YYNGEE. For the CDR3, the DNA is TGTGCCAGCAGCCAAGACATGAACACTGAAGCTTTCTCTTTCTTT. It is translated as CASSQDMNTEAFSFF. Variable domain in full (rest from reference TRBV9 and TRBJ1-1): DSGVTQTPKHLITATGQRVTLRCSPRSGDLSVYWYQQSLDQGLQFLIQYYNGEERAKGNILERFSAQQFPDLHSELNLSSLELGDSALYFCASSQDMNTEAFSFFGQGTRLTVV.

The genes are TRBV7-9 and TRBJ1-5; D gene ambiguous. Germline V CDR1 and CDR2: SEHNR, FQNEAQ (reference sequence). The CDR3 spans 13 residues. Trimming pared 5 bases from V and 4 bases from J, leaving 9 bases between. Here the CDR3 reads CASSPFGNQPQHF. The CDR3 DNA is TGTGCCAGCAGCCCGTTCGGGAATCAGCCCCAGCATTTT.

This clonotype was observed many times. The V and J genes are TRBV3-1 and TRBJ1-2, with a possible D match to TRBD1 (5 bases). The CDR3 consists of 14 residues. Germline CDR1 reads LGHDT; CDR2 reads YNNKEL (reference sequence). The V end lost 1 base, the J end lost 3 bases, and 9 bases lay between the germline ends. The DNA for the CDR3 is TGTGCCAGCAGCCAAGCCAGGGAAGACTATGGCTACACCTTC. It codes for CASSQAREDYGYTF. Looking up the rest from reference TRBV3-1 and TRBJ1-2 gives the full variable domain: DTAVSQTPKYLVTQMGNDKSIKCEQNLGHDTMYWYKQDSKKFLKIMFSYNNKELIINETVPNRFSPKSPDKAHLNLHINSLELGDSAVYFCASSQAREDYGYTFGSGTRLTVV.

The chain couples TRBV2 to TRBJ2-7, with TRBD2 matching 11 bases. With V trimmed by 6 bases and J by 7 bases, 11 bases remained unmatched. CDR1 and CDR2 from the germline V gene are SNHLY and FYNNEI. The CDR3 covers 15 residues. CDR3 residues: CASSVTSGVRYEQYF. As DNA, the CDR3 is TGTGCCAGCAGCGTGACTAGCGGGGTCCGCTATGAGCAGTACTTC. Together with reference TRBV2 and TRBJ2-7, the CDR3 gives the full variable domain: EPEVTQTPSHQVTQMGQEVILRCVPISNHLYFYWYRQILGQKVEFLVSFYNNEISEKSEIFDDQFSVERPDGSNFTLKIRSTKLEDSAMYFCASSVTSGVRYEQYFGPGTRLTVT.

As regards this clonotype: Likely a read error: the CDR3 ends without its conserved phenylalanine or tryptophan. The chain links TRBV5-1 to TRBJ1-1; D perhaps matches TRBD1 (6 bases). CDR3 length: 13 amino acids. Germline V lookup: CDR1 SGHRS, CDR2 YFSETQ. The V end lost 4 bases, the J end lost 5 bases, and 12 bases lay between the germline ends. CDR3: CASSEQGRTEAFS. CDR3 nucleotides: TGCGCCAGCAGCGAGCAGGGGAGGACTGAAGCTTTCTCT.

The chain employs TRBV20-1 and TRBJ1-2, with D possibly being TRBD1 (5 bases). Trimming removed 5 bases from V and 8 bases from J, with 18 bases in between. Germline V lookup: CDR1 DFQATT, CDR2 SNEGSKA (reference sequence). The CDR3 totals 13 residues. CDR3 sequence (DNA): TGCAGTGCTGGGGGGTATAGGCTGACAGGCTACACCTTC. Translation gives CSAGGYRLTGYTF.

This clonotype was detected ten times or more. The rearrangement uses TRBV7-6 and TRBJ2-1; D gene unclear. Trimming cost V 4 bases and J 4 bases, with 5 bases left between them. The germline gives CDR1 SGHVS, CDR2 FNYEAQ. CDR3 size: 12 residues. In DNA form, the CDR3 reads TGTGCCAGCAGCTGGGATTACAATGAGCAGTTCTTC. Amino acids: CASSWDYNEQFF.